Included here is one T cell receptor beta chain sequence, with context. V lost 3 bases, J lost 6 bases, and 8 bases stayed unmatched. In germline, CDR1 is SGHTS, CDR2 YDEGEE. The CDR3 runs to 16 residues. These data are taken from a study of blood T cell repertoires in COVID-19. The method was immunoSEQ multiplex PCR; TCRdb's version includes in-frame clones alone and lacks a portion of them. This table holds approximately 120,000 clones, around 86% found once. This chain connects TRBV5-8 to TRBJ2-7, with 14 bases that match TRBD2. This sequence was found in a woman aged 50 to 65 who had recovered from COVID-19. The specimen was peripheral blood. CDR3 amino acids: CASSSARLAGGREQYF. DNA for the CDR3: TGTGCCAGCAGCTCCGCCCGACTAGCGGGAGGGCGCGAGCAGTACTTC.